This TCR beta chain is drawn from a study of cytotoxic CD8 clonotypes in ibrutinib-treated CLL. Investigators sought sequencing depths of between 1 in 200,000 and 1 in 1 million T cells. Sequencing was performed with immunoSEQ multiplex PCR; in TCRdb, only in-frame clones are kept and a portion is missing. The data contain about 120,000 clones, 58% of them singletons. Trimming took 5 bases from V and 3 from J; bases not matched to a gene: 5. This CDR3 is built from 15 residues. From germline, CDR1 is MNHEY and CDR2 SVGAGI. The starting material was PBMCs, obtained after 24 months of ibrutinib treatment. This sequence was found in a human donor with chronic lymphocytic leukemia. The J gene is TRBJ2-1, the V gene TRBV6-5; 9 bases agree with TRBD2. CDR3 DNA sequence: TGTGCCAGCAGTCACAGAGCGGGGGGCTACAATGAGCAGTTCTTC. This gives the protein CASSHRAGGYNEQFF.